This entry is about one TCR beta chain. One end of the junction does not line up with germline, which may come from a read error. The method was immunoSEQ multiplex PCR; TCRdb's version includes in-frame clones alone and lacks a portion of them. Among about 210,000 clones listed, over 75% were seen once. Germline CDR1 reads ENHRY; CDR2 reads SYGVKD. This CDR3 has 12 residues. Assignments of participants to cohorts depended upon their own reported clinical history. The record originates from a study of blood T cell repertoires in COVID-19. Source material: PBMCs or T cells enriched from blood (not recorded which). The chain carries TRBV10-3 and TRBJ2-7, with 8 bases aligning to TRBD2. The TCR was taken from a man aged 25 to 45 in a cohort exposed to, infected with or recovered from COVID-19 (not recorded which). The CDR3 DNA reads TGCGTCACGGGAGGGGTTATCTACGAGCAGTACTTC. It is translated as CVTGGVIYEQYF.